One and the same sample provided the 4 T cell receptor beta chains below, sequenced in a study of blood T cell repertoires in COVID-19 (dated by TCRdb to 2020 to 2021). The library was generated by the immunoSEQ multiplex PCR assay. As stored in TCRdb, this immuneACCESS dataset retains in-frame rearrangements with V and J assigned. A fraction of the clones does not appear; measured against another copy, unresolved V genes explain less than half of the discrepancy, and the remainder lacks a known reason. The sample yields about 380,000 clones; 70% to 90% were counted once. Jointly, the top ten make up more than 0.95% of the sample. The specimen was PBMCs or T cells enriched from blood (not recorded which). These receptor sequences come from a young woman who had recovered from COVID-19.

This clone was found a few times. The chain carries TRBV18 and TRBJ1-4; TRBD1 matches 8 bases. The CDR3 runs to 14 residues. V lost 1 base to trimming and J lost 5 bases; unmatched junction nucleotides: 0. Germline V gene lookup returns CDR1 KGHSH and CDR2 LQKENI. DNA of the CDR3: TGTGCCAGCTCACCACGACAGGGGAATGAAAAACTGTTTTTT. This gives the protein CASSPRQGNEKLFF.

The J gene is TRBJ1-2, the V gene TRBV20-1, with D unresolved. V was clipped by 7 bases and J by 7 bases, with 10 bases between them. Germline CDR1 DFQATT, CDR2 SNEGSKA (reference sequence). The CDR3 sequence is 10 residues long. For the CDR3, the DNA is TGCAGTGTTGAGAGCGGTGGCTACACCTTC. Amino acid sequence: CSVESGGYTF.

The J gene is TRBJ1-1, the V gene TRBV28, with 7 bases fitting TRBD1. The CDR3 has 14 amino acids. V lost 7 bases, J lost 1 base, and 6 bases stayed unmatched. Germline V gives CDR1 MDHEN, CDR2 SYDVKM. The CDR3 protein is CASTTDRENTEAFF. CDR3 nucleotides: TGTGCCAGCACCACAGACAGGGAGAACACTGAAGCTTTCTTT. Filled out from reference TRBV28 and TRBJ1-1, the complete variable domain reads DVKVTQSSRYLVKRTGEKVFLECVQDMDHENMFWYRQDPGLGLRLIYFSYDVKMKEKGDIPEGYSVSREKKERFSLILESASTNQTSMYLCASTTDRENTEAFFGQGTRLTVV.

The genes are TRBV7-2 and TRBJ1-5, with 7 positions matching TRBD1. In germline, CDR1 is SGHTA, CDR2 FQGNSA. J lost 5 bases, V lost 1 base, and 2 bases had no gene match. The CDR3 runs 14 residues. The CDR3 nucleotides read TGTGCCAGCAGCTTAGGGACAGGCCATCAGCCCCAGCATTTT. The encoded protein is CASSLGTGHQPQHF.